This is a list of T cell receptor beta chains from one sample in a study of response to subunit inactivated influenza vaccine. From the RT-PCR reads, TCRdb called clonotypes with MiXCR, one entry per CDR3 protein. The sample consists of 860,000 or so distinct CDR3 sequences, around 20% of them appearing once. The specimen was PBMCs from blood, collected roughly 5 days after vaccination. These receptors were taken from a man aged 45-60 years who received an inactivated influenza vaccine. The CDR3 runs from the conserved cysteine through the conserved F or W. The D gene is left open where the match is weak. A clone size is listed for some rows: how often the clone was seen (once, few, many), or a class if it is expanded.

TRBD2,few,TRBJ2-7,TRBV24-1,CATSDLLLAGGPSEQYF,TGTGCCACCAGTGATTTGCTACTAGCGGGAGGGCCGAGTGAGCAGTACTTC
NA,NA,TRBJ2-5,TRBV15,CALGDWSQETQYF,TGTGCGCTAGGGGACTGGAGTCAAGAGACCCAGTACTTC
NA,NA,TRBJ2-7,TRBV3-1,CASSRRGVDEQYF,TGTGCCAGCAGCCGCCGGGGTGTCGACGAGCAGTACTTC
NA,few,TRBJ1-1,TRBV7-9,CASTRARTEAFF,TGTGCCAGCACTCGAGCGAGGACTGAAGCTTTCTTT
TRBD2,few,TRBJ2-1,TRBV20-1,CSARVTSGGYNEQFF,TGCAGTGCTAGGGTAACTAGCGGGGGGTACAATGAGCAGTTCTTC
NA,NA,TRBJ1-4,TRBV28,CASSPSGMEKLFF,TGTGCCAGCAGCCCCTCGGGGATGGAAAAACTGTTTTTT
TRBD2,many,TRBJ2-3,TRBV4-3,CASSLGLAGGPSTDTQYF,TGCGCCAGCAGCCTGGGACTAGCGGGGGGCCCTAGCACAGATACGCAGTATTTT
NA,NA,TRBJ1-2,TRBV7-8,CASSLEPRAYGYTF,TGTGCCAGCAGCTTAGAGCCCAGGGCATATGGCTACACCTTC
TRBD2,NA,TRBJ2-3,TRBV5-1,CASGLLAGVSTDTQYF,TGCGCCAGCGGGCTCCTAGCGGGGGTCTCCACAGATACGCAGTATTTT
NA,NA,TRBJ2-7,TRBV7-2,CASSFGHGREQYF,TGTGCCAGCAGCTTCGGACATGGACGCGAGCAGTACTTC
TRBD1,many,TRBJ1-1,TRBV29-1,CSATGGTEAFF,TGCAGCGCTACAGGGGGCACTGAAGCTTTCTTT
NA,few,TRBJ2-1,TRBV29-1,CSVEIGQTGNEQFF,TGCAGCGTTGAAATTGGGCAGACGGGCAATGAGCAGTTCTTC
NA,NA,TRBJ1-5,TRBV15,CATSRLVLNQPQHF,TGTGCCACCAGCAGACTTGTGCTCAATCAGCCCCAGCATTTT
NA,few,TRBJ2-2,TRBV4-3,CASSQDTGGRTGELFF,TGCGCCAGCAGCCAAGATACGGGGGGCCGCACCGGGGAGCTGTTTTTT
TRBD2,NA,TRBJ2-1,TRBV5-1,CASTLTSGINEQFF,TGCGCCAGCACTTTGACTAGCGGGATTAATGAGCAGTTCTTC
NA,many,TRBJ2-6,TRBV11-2,CASSPSGSQYVSGANVLTF,TGTGCCAGCAGCCCTTCCGGAAGTCAGTACGTCTCTGGGGCCAACGTCCTGACTTTC
TRBD1,few,TRBJ1-1,TRBV9,CASSEGTGSNTEAFF,TGTGCCAGCAGCGAGGGGACAGGGTCGAACACTGAAGCTTTCTTT
NA,NA,TRBJ1-1,TRBV11-2,CASSLVLEAFF,TGTGCCAGCAGCTTAGTTCTCGAAGCTTTCTTT
NA,NA,TRBJ2-2,TRBV12-3/TRBV12-4,CASSQGTPSTGELFF,TGTGCCAGCAGCCAAGGGACACCATCCACCGGGGAGCTGTTTTTT
NA,few,TRBJ2-1,TRBV30,CAWSTSNEQFF,TGTGCCTGGAGTACAAGCAATGAGCAGTTCTTC
NA,few,TRBJ2-5,TRBV20-1,CSARGAEWYQETQYF,TGCAGTGCACGGGGGGCGGAGTGGTACCAAGAGACCCAGTACTTC
NA,NA,TRBJ1-6,TRBV20-1,CSAREGEVKNSPLHF,TGCAGTGCTAGAGAAGGGGAGGTGAAGAATTCACCCCTCCACTTT
NA,few,TRBJ2-1,TRBV6-4,CASSPTGAGGFYNEQFF,TGTGCCAGCAGTCCGACAGGGGCGGGAGGCTTCTACAATGAGCAGTTCTTC
NA,NA,TRBJ2-7,TRBV5-4,CASSTLGGGRSYEQYF,TGTGCCAGCAGCACCCTAGGGGGGGGAAGGTCCTACGAGCAGTACTTC
NA,few,TRBJ1-2,TRBV4-3,CASSQDWEGAWNYGYTF,TGCGCCAGCAGCCAAGATTGGGAAGGGGCCTGGAACTATGGCTACACCTTC
TRBD2,NA,TRBJ2-3,TRBV20-1,CSARVVREGRGDTQYF,TGCAGTGCTAGAGTGGTGAGGGAGGGCCGGGGAGATACGCAGTATTTT
NA,NA,TRBJ1-2,TRBV4-2,CASSQATRVDYYGYTF,TGTGCCAGCAGCCAAGCGACACGGGTGGATTACTATGGCTACACCTTC
TRBD1,few,TRBJ1-6,TRBV19,CASSSLRDSYNSPLHF,TGTGCCAGTAGTTCGCTCCGGGACAGCTATAATTCACCCCTCCACTTT
TRBD2,many,TRBJ2-2,TRBV28,CASSPGLAGRSNTGELFF,TGTGCCAGCAGTCCAGGACTAGCGGGAAGATCGAACACCGGGGAGCTGTTTTTT
NA,few,TRBJ2-5,TRBV5-6,CASSWQGPETQYF,TGTGCCAGCAGCTGGCAGGGTCCAGAGACCCAGTACTTC
TRBD2,NA,TRBJ2-5,TRBV5-1,CASSSGEGSWETQYF,TGCGCCAGCAGCTCCGGGGAGGGAAGTTGGGAGACCCAGTACTTC
NA,NA,TRBJ2-2,TRBV7-2,CASSRAVANTGELFF,TGTGCCAGCAGCCGAGCGGTCGCGAACACCGGGGAGCTGTTTTTT
NA,few,TRBJ1-1,TRBV4-3,CASSQDDFGSSEAFF,TGCGCCAGCAGCCAAGATGACTTTGGTAGTAGTGAAGCTTTCTTT
NA,NA,TRBJ2-7,TRBV28,CASRGAGMREQYF,TGTGCCAGCAGAGGGGCGGGTATGAGGGAGCAGTACTTC
TRBD1,many,TRBJ2-7,TRBV12-3/TRBV12-4,CASSTGTGVYF,TGTGCCAGCAGTACCGGGACAGGTGTGTACTTC
NA,few,TRBJ1-1,TRBV19,CASSMVAEAFF,TGTGCCAGTAGTATGGTGGCTGAAGCTTTCTTT
NA,few,TRBJ2-7,TRBV20-1,CSAMGPRGYEQYF,TGCAGTGCTATGGGCCCACGCGGCTACGAGCAGTACTTC
NA,few,TRBJ2-5,TRBV24-1,CATSAGGGETQYF,TGTGCCACCAGTGCCGGGGGTGGAGAGACCCAGTACTTC
TRBD1,NA,TRBJ2-1,TRBV12-3/TRBV12-4,CASSVTGGQFF,TGTGCCAGCAGCGTAACAGGGGGGCAGTTCTTC
TRBD1,NA,TRBJ1-2,TRBV11-2,CASSNLLYSDRGNRGYTF,TGTGCCAGCAGCAATCTACTTTACTCGGACAGGGGCAATCGTGGCTACACCTTC
NA,many,TRBJ2-1,TRBV28,CASSYVSLDRGGKYNEQFF,TGTGCCAGCAGTTATGTTTCTCTCGATAGGGGGGGCAAGTACAATGAGCAGTTCTTC
TRBD2,NA,TRBJ2-5,TRBV5-1,CASSWVAGPQETQYF,TGCGCCAGCAGCTGGGTAGCGGGCCCTCAAGAGACCCAGTACTTC
NA,NA,TRBJ2-7,TRBV28,CASRDGTLGEQYF,TGTGCCAGCAGGGATGGGACACTAGGAGAGCAGTACTTC
NA,few,TRBJ2-3,TRBV9,CASSVEAGGTDTQYF,TGTGCCAGCAGCGTAGAGGCAGGGGGCACAGATACGCAGTATTTT
NA,few,TRBJ2-5,TRBV9,CASSQDPGVGETQYF,TGTGCCAGCAGCCAAGACCCGGGAGTAGGCGAGACCCAGTACTTC
NA,NA,TRBJ2-1,TRBV19,CASSHRTSSYNEQFF,TGTGCCAGTAGTCACCGGACCAGCTCCTACAATGAGCAGTTCTTC
NA,NA,TRBJ2-2,TRBV20-1,CSARRSAPNTGELFF,TGCAGTGCTAGACGCTCAGCGCCGAACACCGGGGAGCTGTTTTTT
NA,few,TRBJ2-2,TRBV4-1,CASSQSGETGELFF,TGCGCCAGCAGCCAATCAGGGGAGACCGGGGAGCTGTTTTTT
NA,NA,TRBJ2-5,TRBV29-1,CSVRRDTETQYF,TGCAGCGTTCGTAGGGACACAGAGACCCAGTACTTC
TRBD2,NA,TRBJ2-2,TRBV5-1,CASSREGNTGELFF,TGCGCCAGCAGCCGGGAGGGGAACACCGGGGAGCTGTTTTTT
NA,few,TRBJ2-5,TRBV20-1,CSAAPETQYF,TGCAGTGCAGCCCCCGAGACCCAGTACTTC
NA,NA,TRBJ1-1,TRBV28,CASNTPGADTEAFF,TGTGCCAGCAATACCCCAGGAGCGGACACTGAAGCTTTCTTT
TRBD1,NA,TRBJ1-1,TRBV29-1,CSVAPRTGNTEAFF,TGCAGCGTTGCACCCCGGACAGGGAACACTGAAGCTTTCTTT
NA,NA,TRBJ2-1,TRBV7-3,CASSLMGNGVGDEQFF,TGTGCCAGCAGCTTAATGGGAAATGGAGTAGGCGATGAGCAGTTCTTC
NA,NA,TRBJ2-7,TRBV19,CASRSLGDNSYEQYF,TGTGCCAGCCGGAGTCTAGGGGACAATTCCTACGAGCAGTACTTC